A single sample is the source of the 27 T cell receptor beta chains below, sequenced in a study of blood T cell repertoires in COVID-19. Profiling relied on immunoSEQ multiplex PCR, and the TCRdb table lists in-frame clones only, not all of them. The data show 330,000 or so clones, about 90% seen once. Material: PBMCs or T cells enriched from blood (not recorded which). These receptors were collected from a man younger than 45 who had recovered from COVID-19.

The V and J genes are TRBV12-3 or TRBV12-4 and TRBJ2-1; no clear D gene. Trimming left V 5 bases short and J 7 bases short, with 9 bases between. The CDR3 has 12 residues. CDR3 in DNA: TGTGCCAGCAGTCCCGGGTGGAATGAGCAGTTCTTC. Protein product: CASSPGWNEQFF.

The rearrangement links TRBV4-1 to TRBJ2-7; 10 bases line up with TRBD2. The V gene end was trimmed by 2 bases and the J gene end by 4 bases; junction bases not matched to a gene: 5. The CDR3 totals 15 residues. Germline V CDR1 and CDR2: MGHRA, YSYEKL. In DNA, the CDR3 is TGCGCCAGCAGCCAACTACTAGCGGGGAGTTACGAGCAGTACTTC. Its translation is CASSQLLAGSYEQYF.

The V gene is TRBV3-1 (or the pseudogene TRBV3-2), the J gene TRBJ2-1, with 11 bases identical to TRBD2. The J segment lost 6 bases and the V segment lost 3 bases, leaving 4 bases of the junction unmatched. The germline V gene has CDR1 LGHDT and CDR2 YNNKEL (reference sequence). The CDR3 is 15 residues long. The CDR3 DNA follows: TGTGCCAGCAGCCATTTAGGACTAGCGGGCAATGAGCAGTTCTTC. It is translated as CASSHLGLAGNEQFF.

The gene calls are TRBV5-4 and TRBJ2-3; D might be TRBD2 (7 bases). V lost 4 bases to trimming and J lost 4 bases, with 22 bases between them. The V gene's germline CDR1 is SGHNT and CDR2 YYREEE (reference sequence). The CDR3 spans 17 residues. The CDR3 loop reads CASSALAGEGAADTQYF. Here the CDR3 DNA reads TGTGCCAGCAGCGCCCTGGCAGGGGAGGGTGCGGCAGATACGCAGTATTTT.

The V call is TRBV19, the J call TRBJ2-3; 7 bases map to TRBD1. The CDR3 extends over 15 amino acids. Germline V lookup: CDR1 LNHDA, CDR2 SQIVND (reference sequence). With V trimmed by 4 bases and J by 8 bases, 12 bases remained unmatched. The CDR3 DNA follows: TGTGCCAGTAGTAGGACAGGTAGTCAGCCGGTTACGCAGTATTTT. Its translation is CASSRTGSQPVTQYF.

The V and J genes are TRBV28 and TRBJ1-1; no definite D call. This CDR3 is built from 14 residues. The germline V gene encodes CDR1 MDHEN and CDR2 SYDVKM. The V and J ends lost 0 bases and 1 base respectively, with 6 bases between them. The CDR3 here is CASSLWQANTEAFF. In DNA, the CDR3 is TGTGCCAGCAGTTTATGGCAGGCGAACACTGAAGCTTTCTTT. Full variable domain (remainder filled in from reference TRBV28 and TRBJ1-1): DVKVTQSSRYLVKRTGEKVFLECVQDMDHENMFWYRQDPGLGLRLIYFSYDVKMKEKGDIPEGYSVSREKKERFSLILESASTNQTSMYLCASSLWQANTEAFFGQGTRLTVV.

This clone has only one observation. V and J are TRBV11-2 and TRBJ2-2; D gene unclear. The germline gives CDR1 SGHAT, CDR2 FQNNGV. The CDR3 covers 17 residues. Trimming removed 0 bases from V and 2 bases from J, with 13 bases in between. CDR3 DNA: TGTGCCAGCAGCTTAGATATGACAACGTATAACACCGGGGAGCTGTTTTTT. It encodes CASSLDMTTYNTGELFF.

The CDR3 spells CASHRKATEAFF. The DNA of the CDR3 is TGTGCCAGCCACAGGAAAGCCACTGAAGCTTTCTTT. The chain employs TRBV6-5 and TRBJ1-1, with D perhaps matching TRBD1 (5 bases). Germline V gives CDR1 MNHEY, CDR2 SVGAGI. The V gene lost 8 bases and the J gene lost 4 bases, with 11 bases spanning the gap. This CDR3 has 12 amino acids.

The chain employs TRBV19 and TRBJ2-2, with a tentative D call TRBD1 (6 bases). The ends were cut back, 3 bases at V and 5 bases at J, with 10 bases in the middle. This CDR3 is built from 14 residues. CDR1 is LNHDA and CDR2 is SQIVND in the germline V gene (reference sequence). The CDR3 region has the DNA TGTGCCAGTAGTATTGTTCAGGGGACCGGGGAGCTGTTTTTT. Residues: CASSIVQGTGELFF.

This chain connects TRBV11-1 to TRBJ2-1; the match to TRBD2 covers 9 bases. Losses at the gene ends were 5 bases for V and 7 bases for J; bases not matched to a gene: 3. Germline V gives CDR1 SGHAT, CDR2 FQDESV (reference sequence). The CDR3 sequence is 13 residues long. The CDR3 bases are TGTGCCAGCAGCACTAGCGGGCCTAATGAGCAGTTCTTC. Translation gives CASSTSGPNEQFF.

The chain carries TRBV2 and TRBJ1-5; TRBD1 matches 9 bases. Germline V CDR1 and CDR2: SNHLY, FYNNEI. The CDR3 covers 13 residues. V was clipped by 6 bases and J by 6 bases; unmatched bases: 3. CDR3 sequence reads: CASSTGGVQPQHF. The CDR3 nucleotides are TGTGCCAGCAGCACAGGGGGCGTTCAGCCCCAGCATTTT.

V and J are TRBV2 and TRBJ2-5; 8 bases fit TRBD2. V lost 2 bases to trimming and J lost 2 bases; unmatched junction nucleotides: 4. Germline loops: CDR1 SNHLY, CDR2 FYNNEI. CDR3 size: 15 residues. The CDR3 coding sequence is TGTGCCAGCAGTGAATACGGGGGGGCACAAGAGACCCAGTACTTC. This translates into CASSEYGGAQETQYF.

The chain links TRBV10-3 to TRBJ1-3; 8 nucleotides align to TRBD1. The J segment lost 2 bases and the V segment lost 0 bases, leaving 6 bases of the junction unmatched. CDR1 and CDR2 from the germline V gene are ENHRY and SYGVKD. The length of the CDR3 is 17 residues. CDR3 sequence reads: CAISESSGRGPGNTIYF. For the CDR3, the DNA is TGTGCCATCAGTGAGTCGAGTGGCAGGGGGCCTGGAAACACCATATATTTT.

The chain is built from TRBV4-1 and TRBJ2-1, with TRBD1 identical over 7 bases. The CDR3 spans 13 residues. CDR1 MGHRA and CDR2 YSYEKL come from the germline V gene. Trimming took 1 base from V and 7 from J; bases not matched to a gene: 1. The chain's CDR3 is CASSQGTGNEQFF. The CDR3 region has the DNA TGCGCCAGCAGCCAAGGGACAGGAAATGAGCAGTTCTTC.

The V and J genes are TRBV5-1 and TRBJ2-2, with TRBD1 matching 7 bases. With 1 base clipped from V and 3 bases from J, the junction kept 6 bases outside the gene matches. The V gene's germline CDR1 is SGHRS and CDR2 YFSETQ. The CDR3 loop spans 16 amino acids. CDR3 sequence reads: CASSLTPTGDTGELFF. DNA for the CDR3: TGCGCCAGCAGCTTGACCCCCACAGGGGACACCGGGGAGCTGTTTTTT.

This chain joins TRBV28 and TRBJ2-7; TRBD1 matches at 9 bases. The CDR3 sequence is 15 residues long. Per the germline V gene, CDR1 is MDHEN and CDR2 is SYDVKM. After removal of 6 bases from V and 2 bases from J, the junction contained 8 bases not matched to a gene. CDR3 bases: TGTGCCAGCAGAAAGATGGGACAGGGAACCTACGAGCAGTACTTC. Its protein is CASRKMGQGTYEQYF.

The chain couples TRBV28 to TRBJ1-5; 7 bases are a match to TRBD1. This CDR3 comprises 10 residues. The V gene's germline CDR1 is MDHEN and CDR2 SYDVKM. V was clipped by 11 bases and J by 9 bases; unmatched bases: 4. Written as DNA, the CDR3 is TGTGCCGCAGGGGGTCGGCCCCAGCATTTT. Its translation: CAAGGRPQHF.

About this clone: At the DNA level, this CDR3 is encoded by other sequences in the same sample as well. The J gene is TRBJ2-3, the V gene TRBV2, with TRBD2 matching over 7 bases. The junction had 3 bases not matched to a gene; V was cut back by 7 bases and J by 2 bases. This CDR3 comprises 13 residues. Germline V gene sequence: CDR1 SNHLY, CDR2 FYNNEI. CDR3 bases: TGTGCCAGCACTAGCGGCCTCACAGATACGCAGTATTTT. It yields the protein CASTSGLTDTQYF. Filled out from reference TRBV2 and TRBJ2-3, the complete variable domain reads EPEVTQTPSHQVTQMGQEVILRCVPISNHLYFYWYRQILGQKVEFLVSFYNNEISEKSEIFDDQFSVERPDGSNFTLKIRSTKLEDSAMYFCASTSGLTDTQYFGPGTRLTVL.

The chain joins TRBV7-9 to TRBJ1-4, with D tentatively TRBD1 (6 bases). CDR1 is SEHNR, CDR2 FQNEAQ, per germline (reference sequence). This CDR3 has 14 residues. Trimming cost V 5 bases and J 4 bases, with 11 bases left between them. CDR3 nucleotides: TGTGCCAGCAGCCGCCGACAGGATAATGAAAAACTGTTTTTT. Protein: CASSRRQDNEKLFF.

The chain uses TRBV10-3 and TRBJ2-2; 12 positions match TRBD2. With V trimmed by 8 bases and J by 5 bases, 3 bases remained unmatched. Germline assignment: CDR1 ENHRY and CDR2 SYGVKD. The CDR3 runs 14 residues. CDR3 residues: CAILAGGRTGELFF. The CDR3 DNA is TGTGCCATCCTAGCGGGGGGGCGAACCGGGGAGCTGTTTTTT.

The chain carries TRBV11-2 and TRBJ2-7; 8 bases match TRBD1. Germline V gives CDR1 SGHAT, CDR2 FQNNGV. The V gene end was trimmed by 5 bases and the J gene end by 7 bases; junction bases not matched to a gene: 16. This CDR3 is 16 amino acids long. The CDR3 protein is CASSKKDRALLREQYF. The CDR3 nucleotides are TGTGCCAGCAGCAAAAAGGACAGGGCTTTATTGCGGGAGCAGTACTTC.

V and J are TRBV5-8 and TRBJ1-1; 11 bases align to TRBD1. The CDR3 consists of 16 residues. With V trimmed by 4 bases and J by 5 bases, 10 bases remained unmatched. CDR1 is SGHTS, CDR2 YDEGEE, per germline. The CDR3 protein is CASSRTGGAEGTEAFF. DNA of the CDR3: TGTGCCAGCAGCCGGACAGGGGGCGCGGAAGGTACTGAAGCTTTCTTT.

CDR3 sequence: CASNLPGFRTEAFF. The CDR3 DNA is TGTGCCAGCAACTTGCCGGGGTTCCGAACTGAAGCTTTCTTT. The gene calls are TRBV28 and TRBJ1-1; D uncertain. This CDR3 is 14 amino acids long. Germline V gene lookup returns CDR1 MDHEN and CDR2 SYDVKM. The V end was cut by 7 bases, the J end by 5 bases, with 17 bases between.

The chain employs TRBV13 and TRBJ1-2; 9 bases map to TRBD1. Trimming cost V 4 bases and J 3 bases; bases outside gene matches: 6. The length of the CDR3 is 15 residues. The V gene's germline CDR1 is PRHDT and CDR2 FYEKMQ (reference sequence). CDR3 sequence reads: CASSSGTGLYYGYTF. The CDR3, as DNA: TGTGCCAGCAGCTCAGGGACAGGGCTATACTATGGCTACACCTTC.

The chain recombines TRBV27 with TRBJ2-7; TRBD2 aligns across 10 bases. CDR3 size: 15 residues. Trimming removed 7 bases from V and 3 bases from J; junction bases left unmatched: 9. From germline, CDR1 is MNHEY and CDR2 SMNVEV (reference sequence). Here the CDR3 DNA reads TGTGCCAGCACCCTTTTAGCGGGGGGAAGCTACGAGCAGTACTTC. Translated, it gives CASTLLAGGSYEQYF.

The rearrangement links TRBV18 to TRBJ2-7, with D possibly being TRBD1 (5 bases). V was clipped by 3 bases and J by 2 bases, with 14 bases between them. Germline assignment: CDR1 KGHSH and CDR2 LQKENI. The CDR3 is made up of 15 amino acids. This chain's CDR3 is CASSPRQQEPYEQYF. In nucleotides, the CDR3 is TGTGCCAGCTCACCCCGACAGCAGGAACCCTACGAGCAGTACTTC.

This clone was counted once. This rearrangement joins TRBV27 to TRBJ2-1, with 11 bases matching TRBD2. The CDR3 extends over 14 amino acids. J lost 4 bases, V lost 5 bases, and 1 base had no gene match. CDR1 is MNHEY and CDR2 is SMNVEV in the germline V gene (reference sequence). CDR3 in DNA: TGTGCCAGCAGTGGGACTAGCGGTTACAATGAGCAGTTCTTC. This translates into CASSGTSGYNEQFF.